What follows are 4 T cell receptor beta chains derived from one specimen sequenced in a study of cytomegalovirus exposure and HLA in healthy donors. The PCR made use of 60 Vbeta and 13 Jbeta primers. The data were produced by immunoSEQ multiplex PCR, yet TCRdb's version contains in-frame clones alone and is incomplete. The sample has about 49,000 clones; the top ten hold about an eighth. Sequenced input: PBMCs. The source is a man aged 18-30 years in good health and CMV-seropositive.

The chain joins TRBV5-8 to TRBJ2-2; D unclear. Germline V gene data show CDR1 as SGHTS and CDR2 as YDEGEE. V lost 0 bases, J lost 5 bases, and 8 bases lay in between. This CDR3 region has 14 residues. The CDR3 DNA is TGTGCCAGCAGCTTGGGACGGCGGACCGGGGAGCTGTTTTTT. This encodes CASSLGRRTGELFF.

The V and J genes are TRBV6-1 and TRBJ2-3; D remains ambiguous. The CDR3 has 14 residues. Germline values: CDR1 MNHNS, CDR2 SASEGT. With 1 base removed from V and 2 bases from J, the gap between germline ends came to 7 bases. This CDR3 reads CASSEGYSTDTQYF. DNA for the CDR3: TGTGCCAGCAGTGAAGGTTACTCCACAGATACGCAGTATTTT.

The J gene is TRBJ1-5, the V gene TRBV19; 10 bases agree with TRBD1. The CDR3 has 15 amino acids. With 7 bases clipped from V and 5 bases from J, the junction kept 8 bases outside the gene matches. The V gene's germline CDR1 is LNHDA and CDR2 SQIVND (reference sequence). The CDR3 DNA reads TGTGCCAGTACCTCCGGGACAGGGGCTTATCAGCCCCAGCATTTT. This codes for CASTSGTGAYQPQHF.

V is TRBV7-3 and J is TRBJ1-1; TRBD1 might be the D (6 bases). Germline V lookup: CDR1 SGHTA, CDR2 FQGTGA. This CDR3 is built from 14 residues. Trimming removed 2 bases at V and 8 bases at J, with 15 bases between. The CDR3 DNA reads as TGTGCCAGCAGCTTAGCGGGGGGCCAAGGGGAAGCTTTCTTT. Translated, it gives CASSLAGGQGEAFF.